The T cell receptor (beta chain) described here comes from a study of blood T cell repertoires in COVID-19. V lost 1 base and J lost 4; bases outside the gene matches: 19. The V gene's germline CDR1 is MDHEN and CDR2 SYDVKM. This CDR3 region has 20 residues. Repertoires were generated with immunoSEQ multiplex PCR, while TCRdb's copy carries only in-frame clones and drops some. Among roughly 300,000 clones listed, 86% were seen once. This TCR came from a young woman who had recovered from COVID-19. Sequences were obtained from PBMCs or T cells enriched from blood (not recorded which). This chain joins TRBV28 and TRBJ2-5; 9 bases fit TRBD2. Here the CDR3 DNA reads TGTGCCAGCAGTTTATCTGCCCGACTCGTCACCGGACTAGCGCGAGAGACCCAGTACTTC. It yields the protein CASSLSARLVTGLARETQYF.